These 3 T cell receptor beta chains came from one sample sequenced in a study of T cell responses to AZD1222 COVID-19 vaccine. TCRdb's copy holds only in-frame clones and misses some; the assay was immunoSEQ multiplex PCR. The repertoire consists of about 180,000 clones, with approximately 86% occurring once and the leading ten covering 7.7%. The input for sequencing was peripheral blood, taken on day 0 of AZD1222 vaccination. These receptors all stem from an adult in good health.

V gene TRBV10-3 combines with J gene TRBJ2-5; 8 bases map to TRBD2. The CDR3 loop spans 14 amino acids. Unmatched junction bases numbered 2, after V lost 2 bases and J lost 3 bases. Germline V lookup: CDR1 ENHRY, CDR2 SYGVKD. The DNA of the CDR3 is TGTGCCATCAGTGAGCATAGCGGGGAAGAGACCCAGTACTTC. The encoded protein is CAISEHSGEETQYF.

V and J are TRBV14 and TRBJ2-5; 10 bases fit TRBD2. This CDR3 region has 17 residues. CDR1 and CDR2 from the germline V gene are SGHDN and FVKESK. Losses at the gene ends were 2 bases for V and 1 base for J; bases not matched to a gene: 7. The CDR3 sequence is CASSQRVAGGLQETQYF. The CDR3 bases are TGTGCCAGCAGCCAACGGGTAGCGGGGGGACTCCAAGAGACCCAGTACTTC.

J is TRBJ1-2 and V is TRBV6-5; TRBD1 might be the D (5 bases). This CDR3 comprises 13 residues. V was shortened by 6 bases and J by 7 bases, with 15 bases between the two germline ends. Germline V lookup: CDR1 MNHEY, CDR2 SVGAGI. The CDR3 here is CASRGTPGSGYTF. CDR3 DNA: TGTGCCAGCAGGGGGACCCCGGGGAGTGGCTACACCTTC.